This T cell receptor beta chain was obtained from a study of technical replicates of blood from several donors. With 10 bases clipped from V and 11 bases from J, the junction kept 5 bases outside the gene matches. The CDR3 is made up of 10 amino acids. Germline lookup yields CDR1 MNHEY and CDR2 SVGAGI. The method was immunoSEQ multiplex PCR; TCRdb's version includes in-frame clones alone and lacks a portion of them. The sample includes 60,000 to 85,000 clones, 85% to 95% seen only once; the top ten take over 0.35%. What was sequenced was T cells isolated from PBMCs. This clonotype originated in a human donor in good health. This chain links TRBV6-5 with TRBJ2-1; 7 nucleotides line up with TRBD2. CDR3 sequence (DNA): TGTGCCACCGGCAGCGGGAAGCAGTTCTTC. Translating gives CATGSGKQFF.